The rows below give T cell receptor beta chains drawn from one sample of a study of shared clonotypes between healthy human individuals. Only in-frame clones appear in the TCRdb table, and some are missing; sequencing was by immunoSEQ multiplex PCR. The data show 2 million to 2.5 million clones, with 93% seen just once and 0.36% held by the top ten. Sample: naive CD4+ T cells from PBMCs. Source of these receptors: a young man in good health. Some clones in this sample may be carry-over from other donors' samples. CDR3s leave out the opening cysteine and the closing phenylalanine or tryptophan. A row's size may be missing; if present it is once, few, many or a size class.

>-|TRBJ2-2|TRBV6-6
ASKIDTGELF
>-|TRBJ1-1|TRBV7-9
ASSLDPGQGFPEAF
>-|TRBJ2-2|TRBV6-1
ASGASGATGELF
>once|TRBJ2-5|TRBV9
ASSARLAGDRETQY
>-|TRBJ2-7|TRBV9
ASSNLAGSYEQY
>-|TRBJ1-2|TRBV5-4
ASSGDQGGNYGYT
>once|TRBJ1-2|TRBV28
ASRQGYYGYT
>once|TRBJ1-3|TRBV7-2
ASSSDRGSLLGNTIY
>-|TRBJ1-1|TRBV6-5
ASSYRPQGEAF
>-|TRBJ2-7|TRBV28
ASSSTPVGEQY